The 30 T cell receptor beta chains listed next were all sequenced from one sample in a study of blood T cells in healthy people across ages. Sample-barcoded 5' priming and a J-beta primer mix drove a second PCR of about 6 to 12 cycles. One entry per CDR3 protein, called by TCRdb with MiXCR from the 5' RACE reads. The table shows 850,000 to 950,000 distinct CDR3 sequences, with 29% occurring only once. Sequenced: blood. The receptors shown here come from a woman of 80 years or more in good health.

To note about this clonotype: Since a much larger clone is just one base distant, this may be a read error. V is TRBV6-5 and J is TRBJ2-1; D is perhaps TRBD1 (6 bases). The length of the CDR3 is 12 residues. V lost 5 bases, J lost 11 bases, and 13 bases lay in between. CDR1 is MNHEY and CDR2 is SVGAGI in the germline V gene. The DNA of the CDR3 is TGTGCCAGCAGTACAGGGTTCGATAAGCAGTTCTTC. Its translation: CASSTGFDKQFF.

This clonotype occurred many times. The J gene is TRBJ1-2, the V gene TRBV6-2 or TRBV6-3, with D unclear. The CDR3 is 14 residues long. Germline loops: CDR1 MNHEY, CDR2 SVGEGT. Trimming shortened V by 5 bases and J by 4 bases, and 14 bases separated the two germline ends. The CDR3 here is CASSEQPLPYGYTF. CDR3 coding DNA: TGTGCCAGCAGTGAACAACCGCTCCCCTATGGCTACACCTTC.

The chain joins TRBV30 to TRBJ1-5, with no clear D. Germline V gene sequence: CDR1 GTSNPN, CDR2 SVGIG (reference sequence). V was pared by 0 bases and J by 1 base, with 7 bases between. This CDR3 has 14 amino acids. In DNA form, the CDR3 reads TGTGCCTGGAGTGTAACCCAGAGCAATCAGCCCCAGCATTTT. As protein: CAWSVTQSNQPQHF.

This clonotype was recorded at least ten times. Written as DNA, the CDR3 is TGCAGTGCTAGAGATGGCGGACTAGATACGCAGTATTTT. As protein: CSARDGGLDTQYF. The chain is built from TRBV20-1 and TRBJ2-3, with TRBD2 as a possible D gene (5 bases). Germline V gene data show CDR1 as DFQATT and CDR2 as SNEGSKA (reference sequence). The ends were cut back, 0 bases at V and 5 bases at J, with 9 bases in the middle. The CDR3 is made up of 13 amino acids.

This clonotype was recorded a few times. The genes are TRBV6-2 or TRBV6-3 and TRBJ2-1; the match to TRBD2 covers 10 bases. J gave up 4 bases and V 4 bases, and 13 bases lay outside the gene matches. The CDR3 covers 18 residues. Germline V lookup: CDR1 MNHEY, CDR2 SVGEGT. CDR3 protein: CASSWVTSGVILYNEQFF. CDR3 nucleotide sequence: TGTGCCAGCAGTTGGGTCACTAGCGGGGTCATACTTTACAATGAGCAGTTCTTC.

This clonotype was detected many times. The chain carries TRBV5-6 and TRBJ2-7; the match to TRBD1 covers 7 bases. V was clipped by 5 bases and J by 8 bases; unmatched bases: 7. Germline CDR1 SGHDT, CDR2 YYEEEE. CDR3 length: 12 amino acids. CDR3: CASSSRQGKQYF. CDR3 coding DNA: TGTGCCAGCAGTTCTCGACAGGGCAAGCAGTACTTC.

This chain connects TRBV7-2 to TRBJ2-5; 8 bases map to TRBD2. The J call is uncertain, as TRBJ2-7 better fits the DNA end. Looked up from germline, CDR1 is SGHTA and CDR2 is FQGNSA. The CDR3 spans 13 residues. In nucleotides, the CDR3 is TGTGCCAGCAGCTTTAGCGGGGATTACGAGCAGTACTTC. This encodes CASSFSGDYEQYF.

This clonotype was seen at least ten times. The V call is TRBV4-2, the J call TRBJ2-5; 14 nucleotides match TRBD2. This CDR3 is built from 15 residues. After removal of 1 base from V and 5 bases from J, the junction contained 0 bases not matched to a gene. Germline V gene data show CDR1 as LGHNA and CDR2 as YNFKEQ. CDR3 sequence reads: CASSQGTSGGETQYF. Here the CDR3 DNA reads TGTGCCAGCAGCCAAGGGACTAGCGGGGGGGAGACCCAGTACTTC.

This clonotype occurred a few times. A much larger clone differs by one base, so this may be a read error. J is TRBJ2-1 and V is TRBV12-3 or TRBV12-4; TRBD1 matches at 7 bases. Judging by the DNA end, TRBJ2-7 fits better; the J call may be wrong. CDR3 length equals 13 residues. The DNA of the CDR3 is TGTGCCAGCAGTGAGGGGGCCTACAATGAGCAGTACTTC. It encodes CASSEGAYNEQYF.

This clonotype has at least ten counts. The chain uses TRBV20-1 and TRBJ2-7; D might be TRBD1 or TRBD2, each matching 5 bases. Germline V gene lookup returns CDR1 DFQATT and CDR2 SNEGSKA (reference sequence). Trimming removed 1 base from V and 1 base from J, with 11 bases in between. The CDR3 length is 14 residues. CDR3 amino acids: CSARAGRTSYEQYF. DNA for the CDR3: TGCAGTGCTAGAGCAGGGAGAACTTCCTACGAGCAGTACTTC.

This clonotype was seen more than once but under ten times. A much larger clone sits a single nucleotide away, making a read error possible. The V call is TRBV7-2, the J call TRBJ2-7; TRBD2 might be the D (5 bases). CDR3 size: 13 residues. V was trimmed by 2 bases and J by 7 bases, leaving 12 bases between them. The germline CDR1 and CDR2 sequences are SGHTA and FQGNSA. CDR3 residues: CASSLPNGNEQYF. The CDR3 bases are TGTGCCAGCAGCTTACCGAACGGGAATGAGCAGTACTTC.

The V and J genes are TRBV5-1 and TRBJ1-2, with a tentative D call TRBD1 (6 bases). This CDR3 region has 14 residues. Trimming took off 2 bases at V and 8 bases at J, with 16 bases between the two ends. Germline V lookup: CDR1 SGHRS, CDR2 YFSETQ. This chain's CDR3 is CASSLNQGWKGYTF. Written as DNA, the CDR3 is TGCGCCAGCAGCTTAAATCAGGGGTGGAAGGGCTACACCTTC.

This clonotype has a count of ten or more. The rearrangement joins TRBV15 to TRBJ2-1; TRBD2 matches 14 bases. Per the germline V gene, CDR1 is LNHNV and CDR2 is YYDKDF (reference sequence). The V gene end was trimmed by 0 bases and the J gene end by 11 bases; junction bases not matched to a gene: 6. The CDR3 is 16 amino acids. The CDR3 protein is CATSRDRGTSGGKQFF. DNA of the CDR3: TGTGCCACCAGCAGAGATAGGGGGACTAGCGGGGGCAAGCAGTTCTTC.

The chain joins TRBV7-6 to TRBJ1-1; TRBD1 matches at 9 bases. Germline V gives CDR1 SGHVS, CDR2 FNYEAQ. Unmatched junction bases numbered 6, after V lost 5 bases and J lost 5 bases. The CDR3 is 14 amino acids. The CDR3 coding sequence is TGTGCCAGCAGCCGGACAGGGGCGCAGACTGAAGCTTTCTTT. It encodes CASSRTGAQTEAFF.

Turning to this clonotype: A much larger clone sits a single nucleotide away, making a read error possible. The V and J genes are TRBV20-1 and TRBJ2-5, with 11 bases lining up with TRBD2. This CDR3 is 14 amino acids long. V gave up 8 bases and J gave up 4 bases; unmatched junction bases: 9. CDR1 and CDR2 from the germline V gene are DFQATT and SNEGSKA (reference sequence). The DNA of the CDR3 is TGCAGTACCAACCCTAGCGGGGGGCGAGAGACCCAGTACTTC. It specifies CSTNPSGGRETQYF.

This clonotype has more than one count but fewer than ten. The chain combines TRBV6-6 with TRBJ2-5; tentative D call: TRBD1 (5 bases). The DNA end favors TRBJ2-1, so the J call may be wrong. In germline, CDR1 is MNHNY, CDR2 SVGAGI (reference sequence). The CDR3 extends over 12 amino acids. CDR3 nucleotide sequence: TGTGCCAGCAGTCGACAGCAAGAGACCCAGTTCTTC. Translated: CASSRQQETQFF.

CDR3 nucleotides: TGTGCCAGCAGCGTAGCTACTTCGACAGGGGGAGCTAACTATGGCTACACCTTC. Encoded protein: CASSVATSTGGANYGYTF. This sequence joins TRBV9 and TRBJ1-2; 9 nucleotides align to TRBD1. The CDR3 totals 18 residues. From germline, CDR1 is SGDLS and CDR2 YYNGEE. The trim removed 0 bases at V and 0 bases at J, leaving 9 bases unmatched.

V gene TRBV10-3 combines with J gene TRBJ1-5, with D perhaps TRBD1 (5 bases). Per the germline V gene, CDR1 is ENHRY and CDR2 is SYGVKD. The CDR3 runs 14 residues. Trimming removed 2 bases from V and 6 bases from J, with 11 bases in between. The CDR3 reads CAISEALGGQPQHF. In DNA form, the CDR3 reads TGTGCCATCAGTGAGGCGTTGGGGGGTCAGCCCCAGCATTTT.

This chain joins TRBV3-1 and TRBJ2-5, with D unclear. This CDR3 region has 15 residues. The germline V gene encodes CDR1 LGHDT and CDR2 YNNKEL (reference sequence). Trimming took 2 bases from V and 1 from J, leaving 11 bases between them. CDR3 loop: CASSQTNYFQETQYF. In DNA form, the CDR3 reads TGTGCCAGCAGCCAAACAAACTACTTCCAAGAGACCCAGTACTTC.

This clonotype was observed many times. The V call is TRBV6-2 or TRBV6-3, the J call TRBJ2-7; D is undetermined. Germline V gene lookup returns CDR1 MNHEY and CDR2 SVGEGT. With 7 bases removed from V and 0 bases from J, the gap between germline ends came to 13 bases. This CDR3 is built from 14 residues. The CDR3 region has the DNA TGTGCCAGCAAGCTGGAAGGGCTCTCCTACGAGCAGTACTTC. This encodes CASKLEGLSYEQYF.

This clonotype was recorded many times. This chain connects TRBV7-2 to TRBJ2-1, with D perhaps being TRBD1 or TRBD2 (6 bases each). Trimming removed 4 bases from V and 7 bases from J, with 17 bases in between. The CDR3 spans 15 residues. Germline loops: CDR1 SGHTA, CDR2 FQGNSA. DNA for the CDR3: TGTGCCAGCAGCTCGCCGTTGGGGGGCCGGAATGAGCAGTTCTTC. Encoded protein: CASSSPLGGRNEQFF. Full variable domain (remainder filled in from reference TRBV7-2 and TRBJ2-1): GAGVSQSPSNKVTEKGKDVELRCDPISGHTALYWYRQSLGQGLEFLIYFQGNSAPDKSGLPSDRFSAERTGGSVSTLTIQRTQQEDSAVYLCASSSPLGGRNEQFFGPGTRLTVL.

This clonotype was counted between two and nine times. A much bigger clone sits one base away, suggesting this may be a read error. The chain is built from TRBV5-6 and TRBJ2-4, with no clear D. CDR1 is SGHDT, CDR2 YYEEEE, per germline. This CDR3 is 15 amino acids long. DNA of the CDR3: TGTGCCAGCAGTAAACGGGCCTTAGCCAAAAGCATTCAGTACTTC. Protein: CASSKRALAKSIQYF.

V and J are TRBV30 and TRBJ2-6; D remains ambiguous. Germline CDR1 is GTSNPN and CDR2 is SVGIG (reference sequence). Trimming shortened V by 6 bases and J by 0 bases, and 9 bases separated the two germline ends. CDR3 length equals 14 residues. Here the CDR3 reads CACQPVSGANVLTF. CDR3 nucleotides: TGTGCCTGTCAACCAGTCTCTGGGGCCAACGTCCTGACTTTC. Combining the CDR3 with reference TRBV30 and TRBJ2-6 gives the whole variable domain SQTIHQWPATLVQPVGSPLSLECTVEGTSNPNLYWYRQAAGRGLQLLFYSVGIGQISSEVPQNLSASRPQDRQFILSSKKLLLSDSGFYLCACQPVSGANVLTFGAGSRLTVL.

This clonotype was counted a few times. The chain has TRBV6-1 and TRBJ2-2; tentative D call: TRBD1 (6 bases). From germline, CDR1 is MNHNS and CDR2 SASEGT. The CDR3 extends over 17 amino acids. V was cut by 6 bases and J by 0 bases, with 17 bases left in between. The CDR3 spells CASSPLQRQANTGELFF. DNA for the CDR3: TGTGCCAGCAGCCCCCTCCAGAGACAGGCGAACACCGGGGAGCTGTTTTTT.

This chain joins TRBV7-9 and TRBJ2-4, with 9 bases matching TRBD1. Losses at the gene ends were 5 bases for V and 13 bases for J; bases not matched to a gene: 12. Germline V gives CDR1 SEHNR, CDR2 FQNEAQ (reference sequence). The CDR3 spans 14 residues. The CDR3 sequence: CASSPDRGIYVQYF. The CDR3, as DNA: TGTGCCAGCAGCCCGGACAGGGGAATTTACGTGCAGTACTTC.

This clonotype was seen many times. This chain uses TRBV7-2 with TRBJ2-1; TRBD2 aligns across 10 bases. This CDR3 region has 21 residues. Trimming at V came to 6 bases and at J to 6 bases, leaving 26 bases not matched to a gene. The germline CDR1 and CDR2 sequences are SGHTA and FQGNSA. The CDR3 region is CASRLRGQGAYQRGGPNEQFF. The CDR3 DNA is TGTGCCAGCAGACTCAGGGGGCAGGGGGCATACCAGCGGGGGGGCCCCAATGAGCAGTTCTTC. Supplemented by reference TRBV7-2 and TRBJ2-1, the full variable domain reads GAGVSQSPSNKVTEKGKDVELRCDPISGHTALYWYRQSLGQGLEFLIYFQGNSAPDKSGLPSDRFSAERTGGSVSTLTIQRTQQEDSAVYLCASRLRGQGAYQRGGPNEQFFGPGTRLTVL.

This clonotype was picked up many times. The rearrangement links TRBV7-2 to TRBJ2-5; 10 bases match TRBD2. V lost 1 base to trimming and J lost 0 bases; unmatched junction nucleotides: 8. The CDR3 contains 18 residues. Germline CDR1 reads SGHTA; CDR2 reads FQGNSA. CDR3 amino acids: CASSLGGRLAGYQETQYF. The CDR3 DNA sequence: TGTGCCAGCAGCTTAGGAGGCCGACTAGCGGGCTACCAAGAGACCCAGTACTTC.

The V and J genes are TRBV10-3 and TRBJ2-3, with 12 bases identical to TRBD2. Trimming cost V 8 bases and J 4 bases; bases outside gene matches: 10. The CDR3 totals 16 residues. CDR1 ENHRY and CDR2 SYGVKD come from the germline V gene. CDR3 DNA sequence: TGTGCCATCGGAGGTAGGACTAGCGGGAACCCAGATACGCAGTATTTT. Translating gives CAIGGRTSGNPDTQYF.

Ten or more counts support this clonotype. The chain uses TRBV27 and TRBJ2-1; maybe TRBD1 (6 bases). Germline V gene lookup returns CDR1 MNHEY and CDR2 SMNVEV (reference sequence). Trimming removed 3 bases from V and 7 bases from J, with 7 bases in between. CDR3 length: 12 residues. CDR3 sequence: CASSFQGNEQFF. The CDR3 bases are TGTGCCAGCAGTTTCCAGGGGAATGAGCAGTTCTTC.

This clonotype appeared many times. This chain uses TRBV4-3 with TRBJ2-1, with D tentatively TRBD1 (5 bases). V was pared by 1 base and J by 9 bases, with 10 bases between. This CDR3 is built from 13 residues. Per the germline V gene, CDR1 is LGHNA and CDR2 is YSLEER. CDR3 in DNA: TGCGCCAGCAGCCAAGGTCAGGGTTCTGAGCAGTTCTTC. It codes for CASSQGQGSEQFF.